A selection of T cell receptor beta chains follows, all from one sample in a study of blood T cell repertoires in COVID-19. Using immunoSEQ multiplex PCR, the repertoire was profiled, and TCRdb retains in-frame clones only, with some absent. Of 200,000 or so clones listed, 80% to 90% are singletons. The sequencing input was peripheral blood. The receptors were gathered from a man under 40 with active or convalescent COVID-19. Each CDR3 is given with its conserved first and last residue. A D gene is named only where the DNA matches it firmly. The size of a clone is reported for some rows only, either as once, few or many, or as a class for expanded clones.

TRBJ2-2 | TRBV6-5 | . | once | CASRVQNAGELFF | TGTGCCAGCAGAGTCCAGAACGCCGGGGAGCTGTTTTTT
TRBJ2-1 | TRBV7-2 | . | . | CASSLGLYNEQFF | TGTGCCAGCAGCCTCGGACTATACAATGAGCAGTTCTTC
TRBJ2-7 | TRBV7-9 | TRBD2 | . | CASSLGLAVYYEQYF | TGTGCCAGCAGCTTAGGACTAGCGGTATACTACGAGCAGTACTTC
TRBJ2-2 | TRBV9 | TRBD1 | . | CASSVVETGDTGELFF | TGTGCCAGCAGCGTAGTTGAGACAGGGGACACCGGGGAGCTGTTTTTT
TRBJ1-2 | TRBV3-1/TRBV3-2 | TRBD1 | . | CASSQQTGPTGYTF | TGTGCCAGCAGCCAACAGACAGGGCCGACCGGCTACACCTTC
TRBJ1-5 | TRBV28 | . | . | CASSSQYSNQPQHF | TGTGCCAGCAGTTCTCAGTATAGCAATCAGCCCCAGCATTTT
TRBJ1-1 | TRBV12-3/TRBV12-4 | . | . | CASRIGLPTEAFF | TGTGCCAGCAGGATCGGACTGCCCACTGAAGCTTTCTTT
TRBJ1-3 | TRBV6-5 | TRBD1 | . | CASTPAGGSGNTIYF | TGTGCCAGCACCCCGGCAGGGGGCTCTGGAAACACCATATATTTT
TRBJ2-1 | TRBV6-4 | . | . | CASSITFSSYNEQFF | TGTGCCAGCAGTATTACTTTTAGCTCCTACAATGAGCAGTTCTTC
TRBJ1-5 | TRBV10-3 | TRBD1 | . | CAIGQGDNQPQHF | TGTGCCATCGGACAGGGCGACAATCAGCCCCAGCATTTT
TRBJ1-2 | TRBV25-1 | . | many | CASSYLGGAGGYTF | TGTGCCAGCAGTTACTTAGGGGGGGCTGGAGGCTACACCTTC
TRBJ1-1 | TRBV19 | . | . | CASSSQNTEAFF | TGTGCCAGTAGCTCACAGAACACTGAAGCTTTCTTT
TRBJ1-4 | TRBV30 | . | . | CAWSRQGLISTNEKLFF | TGTGCCTGGAGTCGTCAGGGCCTCATTTCAACTAATGAAAAACTGTTTTTT
TRBJ2-3 | TRBV11-2 | TRBD2 | . | CASSLVYGTSGGSTDTQYF | TGTGCCAGCAGCTTAGTGTATGGGACTAGCGGGGGGTCCACAGATACGCAGTATTTT
TRBJ2-2 | TRBV7-9 | TRBD1 | . | CASQDRDRELFF | TGTGCCAGCCAGGACAGGGATAGGGAGCTGTTTTTT
TRBJ1-3 | TRBV4-1 | . | . | CASSQARVSGNTIYF | TGCGCCAGCAGCCAAGCTCGAGTCTCTGGAAACACCATATATTTT
TRBJ1-4 | TRBV2 | TRBD1 | . | CASSGDRGKLFF | TGTGCCAGCAGTGGGGACAGGGGAAAACTGTTTTTT
TRBJ1-1 | TRBV9 | . | . | CASSPGGQYSEAFF | TGTGCCAGCAGCCCCGGAGGCCAGTATTCTGAAGCTTTCTTT
TRBJ1-1 | TRBV3-1/TRBV3-2 | TRBD1 | . | CASSQEGGGPNTEAFF | TGTGCCAGCAGCCAAGAAGGGGGCGGACCCAACACTGAAGCTTTCTTT
TRBJ2-1 | TRBV4-3 | . | once | CASSQDNSASSYNEQFF | TGCGCCAGCAGCCAAGATAATAGCGCAAGCTCCTACAATGAGCAGTTCTTC
TRBJ2-1 | TRBV7-2 | TRBD1 | . | CASSSIDREINEQFF | TGTGCCAGCAGCTCGATAGACAGGGAGATCAATGAGCAGTTCTTC
TRBJ2-3 | TRBV27 | TRBD2 | . | CASSLGAGGPADTQYF | TGTGCCAGCAGTTTGGGAGCGGGGGGGCCAGCAGATACGCAGTATTTT
TRBJ2-1 | TRBV19 | . | . | CASSIGGRDEQFF | TGTGCCAGTAGTATAGGAGGGCGTGATGAGCAGTTCTTC
TRBJ1-5 | TRBV2 | . | few | CASSPAPLIGGNQPQHF | TGTGCCAGCAGCCCGGCCCCCCTCATAGGGGGCAATCAGCCCCAGCATTTT
TRBJ1-1 | TRBV18 | TRBD1 | . | CASSPGTGRDEAFF | TGTGCCAGCTCACCCGGGACAGGGCGGGATGAAGCTTTCTTT
TRBJ2-1 | TRBV18 | TRBD2 | . | CASSSGRGNRLAGSRNEQFF | TGTGCCAGCTCATCAGGGCGCGGGAACAGACTAGCGGGGTCTCGGAATGAGCAGTTCTTC
TRBJ2-5 | TRBV19 | . | . | CASSSSGMLETQYF | TGTGCCAGTTCCTCCTCAGGGATGCTGGAGACCCAGTACTTC